This T cell receptor beta chain was identified in a study of T cell responses to AZD1222 COVID-19 vaccine. Profiled with immunoSEQ multiplex PCR; TCRdb holds only in-frame clones, not every one. The sample shows 95,000 to 100,000 clones, around 87% of them seen only once. Germline V gene lookup returns CDR1 LNHDA and CDR2 SQIVND (reference sequence). J lost 1 base, V lost 6 bases, and 4 bases had no gene match. The CDR3 sequence is 14 residues long. In the case of this clone: What it recognizes is unknown.

Study conclusions and caveats: Baseline seropositivity characterized only a handful of AZD1222 recipients.

This chain links TRBV19 with TRBJ2-7, with TRBD1 matching over 9 bases. The material was peripheral blood, obtained 28 days after the second AZD1222 dose. The sequence derives from an adult who received the AZD1222 COVID-19 vaccine. The CDR3 nucleotides are TGTGCCAGTAGCTTGACAGGGGGATCCTACGAGCAGTACTTC. Translation: CASSLTGGSYEQYF.